This T cell receptor (beta chain) was recovered during a study of Ad26.COV2.S vaccination and SARS-CoV-2 variants. For the study at large: Once, or twice with 56 days between doses, Ad26.COV2.S was given intramuscularly.

Study results and limitations: After vaccination, substantial breadth of spike-specific CD8+ and CD4+ responses was reported.

In regard to this clone: Antigen unknown.

Sample treatment: roughly 20 received Ad26.COV2.S at low or high dose, single or two shots; about 5 received placebo; per-sample allocation not given. Sampling was done on day 63 after the first vaccine or placebo injection. The CDR3 has 14 amino acids. The ends were cut back, 4 bases at V and 7 bases at J, with 13 bases in the middle. The germline V gene has CDR1 LNHDA and CDR2 SQIVND (reference sequence). Sequenced by immunoSEQ multiplex PCR; TCRdb stores in-frame clones only, minus some. The sample lists about 460,000 clones, 89% occurring once. The receptor was isolated from a person between 18 and 65 years old who received the Ad26.COV2.S COVID-19 vaccine or a placebo. The V call is TRBV19, the J call TRBJ1-4; D possibly corresponds to TRBD1 (5 bases). The input for sequencing was peripheral blood, taken in a trial of Ad26.COV2.S vaccine versus placebo. DNA of the CDR3: TGTGCCAGTAGTAAGGGGCCAGGTCCTGAAAAACTGTTTTTT. It translates to CASSKGPGPEKLFF.